This T cell receptor (beta chain) was sequenced in a study of blood T cell repertoires in COVID-19. Study-wide background: Italy, Spain and the United States were the sources of the convalescent and acute COVID-19 samples.

In germline, CDR1 is KGHSH, CDR2 LQKENI. Trimming cost V 6 bases and J 6 bases; bases outside gene matches: 8. CDR3 length: 15 residues. TCRdb's table, derived via immunoSEQ multiplex PCR, lists solely in-frame clones and lacks some. The table lists about 97,000 clones, approximately 82% of them singletons. This receptor was identified in a man aged 65 to 79 with acute or convalescent COVID-19. The chain uses TRBV18 and TRBJ2-1, with 10 bases aligning to TRBD2. Sample: peripheral blood. The CDR3 DNA sequence: TGTGCCAGCTCTCCGATAGCGGGAGGACGCAATGAGCAGTTCTTC. Protein sequence: CASSPIAGGRNEQFF.